This entry is about one T cell receptor beta chain. The entry originates in a study of blood T cell repertoires in COVID-19. Study as a whole: PBMCs, B-cell-depleted T cells, or T cells provided the cDNA or gDNA that made up the material.

Under the authors' procedure: Amplification of reference gene primers provided the estimated nucleated cell counts. The assay was immunoSEQ multiplex PCR, and TCRdb's table has in-frame clones only and misses some. V and J calls and clone size are copied from that table; D and trimming were computed from the DNA. The sample yields roughly 240,000 clones, roughly 88% seen once. The germline gives CDR1 DFQATT, CDR2 SNEGSKA (reference sequence). The CDR3 has 17 residues. V lost 3 bases to trimming and J lost 1 base; unmatched junction nucleotides: 10. Sequencing was carried out using peripheral blood. This sequence originates from a man aged 40-49 years who had recovered from COVID-19. This chain links TRBV20-1 with TRBJ2-3; TRBD2 matches at 10 bases. In DNA, the CDR3 is TGCAGTGCTAGTAGTAGCGGGGGGTCCGGGGGCACAGATACGCAGTATTTT. This sequence encodes CSASSSGGSGGTDTQYF.